The subject of this entry is one T cell receptor (beta chain). Antigen unknown. The record originates from a study of chemoradiotherapy in HPV16-positive cancers. Broader study findings: During treatment, candidate HPV-specific clones and E7-related motifs expanded in tumor.

Over chemoradiotherapy, repertoires were sampled more than once. Only in-frame clones appear in the TCRdb table, and some are missing; sequencing was by immunoSEQ multiplex PCR. The sample consists of 5,700 or so clones, roughly nine tenths of them appearing once. CDR3 length: 18 amino acids. CDR1 is LGHNA, CDR2 YSLEER, per germline. V dropped 5 bases and J dropped 4; count of bases not matched to a gene: 14. The chain links TRBV4-3 to TRBJ2-1; 10 bases match TRBD2. This specimen consisted of blood, obtained from a patient who underwent chemoradiotherapy. The clonotype originates from a human donor with HPV-associated anogenital cancer. Here the CDR3 DNA reads TGCGCCAGCAGCTATGGCAGGCTAGCGGGAGTAGGTTACAATGAGCAGTTCTTC. This codes for CASSYGRLAGVGYNEQFF.